The next 12 T cell receptor beta chains were all read from a single sample in a study of cytomegalovirus exposure and HLA in healthy donors. The PCR made use of 60 Vbeta and 13 Jbeta primers. The repertoire was sequenced with immunoSEQ multiplex PCR; TCRdb's copy has only in-frame clones and lacks some. The repertoire includes approximately 130,000 clones, roughly 8.8% of them detected once, and over 6.5% sits in the top ten. Sequenced material: PBMCs. These TCRs come from a woman aged 35 to 49 in good health and CMV-seropositive.

This clone has only a few counts. V is TRBV9 and J is TRBJ2-1; D perhaps matches TRBD2 (5 bases). Per germline, CDR1 SGDLS and CDR2 YYNGEE. With 0 bases removed from V and 0 bases from J, the gap between germline ends came to 13 bases. This CDR3 contains 17 residues. In DNA, the CDR3 is TGTGCCAGCAGCGTAGCTGGCTGGGGAGTCTCCTACAATGAGCAGTTCTTC. It yields the protein CASSVAGWGVSYNEQFF.

This chain links TRBV7-3 with TRBJ2-1; 7 bases match TRBD2. This CDR3 comprises 13 residues. The V gene end was trimmed by 5 bases and the J gene end by 6 bases; junction bases not matched to a gene: 4. Germline CDR1 reads SGHTA; CDR2 reads FQGTGA. The CDR3 reads CASSLTSSNEQFF. DNA of the CDR3: TGTGCCAGCAGCCTGACTAGCTCCAATGAGCAGTTCTTC.

In its sample, this clone was seen a few times. The chain couples TRBV2 to TRBJ1-1; D is ambiguous. Trimming left V 8 bases short and J 5 bases short, with 15 bases between. The CDR3 length is 13 residues. Germline V CDR1 and CDR2: SNHLY, FYNNEI. The CDR3 nucleotides are TGTGCCAGCTCCGGGGTCCCCTCAACTGAAGCTTTCTTT. It encodes CASSGVPSTEAFF.

The chain uses TRBV19 and TRBJ2-7; a possible D gene is TRBD2 (5 bases). Deletions cut 5 bases from V and 1 base from J, with 12 bases between. This CDR3 comprises 14 residues. Germline CDR1 LNHDA, CDR2 SQIVND (reference sequence). CDR3 DNA sequence: TGTGCCAGTAGTTTCGGACTGACTTCCTACGAGCAGTACTTC. This encodes CASSFGLTSYEQYF.

This clone was seen only a few times. A far more abundant clone sits one base away, making this likely a read error. Since no conserved phenylalanine or tryptophan closes the CDR3, a read error is the likely cause. The V call is TRBV6-5, the J call TRBJ1-2; 8 bases agree with TRBD1. This CDR3 is built from 14 residues. V was pared by 6 bases and J by 5 bases, with 8 bases of the junction left unmatched. Germline CDR1 is MNHEY and CDR2 is SVGAGI. CDR3 nucleotides: TGTGCCAGCAGGTCGGGACAGGAAACTTATGGCTACACCGTC. Translated, it gives CASRSGQETYGYTV.

This rearrangement joins TRBV6-5 to TRBJ2-1, with 8 nucleotides matching TRBD2. This CDR3 region has 13 residues. Germline V gene lookup returns CDR1 MNHEY and CDR2 SVGAGI. J lost 5 bases, V lost 6 bases, and 3 bases had no gene match. The CDR3 spells CASRDSGNNEQFF. CDR3 nucleotides: TGTGCCAGCAGAGATAGCGGGAACAATGAGCAGTTCTTC.

The chain joins TRBV5-1 to TRBJ1-2; 9 nucleotides align to TRBD1. The CDR3 is made up of 16 amino acids. The germline V gene has CDR1 SGHRS and CDR2 YFSETQ. V shed 4 bases, J shed 1 base, and the junction held 8 bases outside the gene matches. This chain's CDR3 is CASSTGTGTNNYGYTF. For the CDR3, the DNA is TGCGCCAGCAGCACTGGGACAGGGACGAATAACTATGGCTACACCTTC.

This clone was detected only a few times. The V call is TRBV5-6, the J call TRBJ1-2; D is possibly TRBD1 (5 bases). V lost 4 bases and J 7 bases, leaving 17 bases between the germline ends. Germline CDR1 is SGHDT and CDR2 is YYEEEE. The CDR3 covers 14 residues. CDR3 sequence: CASSPTTDYLGYTF. CDR3 sequence (DNA): TGTGCCAGCAGCCCAACGACAGATTACCTTGGCTACACCTTC.

This rearrangement joins TRBV7-9 to TRBJ2-1, with 7 bases identical to TRBD2. The CDR3 is 16 amino acids. Per the germline V gene, CDR1 is SEHNR and CDR2 is FQNEAQ (reference sequence). J gave up 7 bases and V 5 bases, and 14 bases lay outside the gene matches. The DNA for the CDR3 is TGTGCCAGCAGCCCCCCGGGGGGTTATCTAGATAATGAGCAGTTCTTC. Translation: CASSPPGGYLDNEQFF.

J is TRBJ2-7 and V is TRBV23-1; 11 nucleotides agree with TRBD1. TRBV23-1 is designated an ORF whose function remains uncertain. The CDR3 is made up of 14 amino acids. The ends lost 7 bases at V and 0 bases at J; junction bases unmatched: 2. The CDR3 spells CASTGTGGSYEQYF. CDR3 sequence (DNA): TGCGCCAGCACCGGGACAGGGGGCTCCTACGAGCAGTACTTC.

A few counts support this clone. J is TRBJ1-6 and V is TRBV7-6; 8 bases line up with TRBD1. J was trimmed by 6 bases and V by 4 bases; bases with no gene match: 5. CDR1 and CDR2 from the germline V gene are SGHVS and FNYEAQ. The CDR3 is made up of 15 amino acids. In DNA, the CDR3 is TGTGCCAGCAGCTCTCGGACAGGGTCTAATTCACCCCTCCACTTT. Translation gives CASSSRTGSNSPLHF.

This clone was seen more than once but under ten times. The chain couples TRBV29-1 to TRBJ1-2; TRBD1 agrees at 8 bases. J gave up 8 bases and V 6 bases, and 8 bases lay outside the gene matches. Germline V gene lookup returns CDR1 SQVTM and CDR2 ANQGSEA. CDR3 length: 12 residues. Here the CDR3 DNA reads TGCAGCGTCGGACAGGGCCTTTTGGGCTACACCTTC. Encoded protein: CSVGQGLLGYTF.